This entry features one TCR beta chain sequence. The sample is drawn from a study of monozygotic twins with inflammatory bowel disease. A total RNA quantity of around 3,700 ng went into each TCR library. For both chains, the TCRalpha and TCRbeta cDNA went through two nested PCRs of approximately 17 and 9 cycles. Using the 5' RACE reads, TCRdb records one entry per CDR3 protein without DNA. This repertoire includes approximately 400,000 distinct CDR3 sequences. CDR3 length: 16 residues. The germline CDR1 and CDR2 sequences are MDHEN and SYDVKM. Donors gave 2.5 ml of blood apiece. Blood samples, whole and unsorted for T cells, yielded the isolated total RNA.

This chain connects TRBV28 to TRBJ1-3; TCRdb selects TRBD1, and the lack of DNA leaves this call unchecked. The clonotype was recovered from a human donor with ulcerative colitis or Crohn's disease, or a healthy co-twin of an affected twin (not recorded which). Sample: blood. The chain's CDR3 is CASSLRTGSSGNTIYF.